Described below is a single TCR beta chain sequence and its context. TCRdb's table, derived via immunoSEQ multiplex PCR, lists solely in-frame clones and lacks some. The sample has 220,000 or so clones, 92% seen once. The Seattle patients, enrolled during active infection, were followed longitudinally. This CDR3 is built from 15 residues. Germline V lookup: CDR1 MGHDK, CDR2 SYGVNS. Between the trimmed V and J ends, which lost 5 bases and 0 bases, there was a span of 8 bases. This specimen belongs to a study of blood T cell repertoires in COVID-19. Study information: Acute and convalescent COVID-19 specimens originated in the United States, Italy and Spain.

The source material was peripheral blood. The rearrangement joins TRBV25-1 to TRBJ1-6; D uncertain. The sequence came from a man aged 55 to 70 with COVID-19, enrolled during active disease. CDR3 loop: CASSRSGSYNSPLHF. In nucleotides, the CDR3 is TGTGCCAGCAGTCGGAGCGGCTCCTATAATTCACCCCTCCACTTT.